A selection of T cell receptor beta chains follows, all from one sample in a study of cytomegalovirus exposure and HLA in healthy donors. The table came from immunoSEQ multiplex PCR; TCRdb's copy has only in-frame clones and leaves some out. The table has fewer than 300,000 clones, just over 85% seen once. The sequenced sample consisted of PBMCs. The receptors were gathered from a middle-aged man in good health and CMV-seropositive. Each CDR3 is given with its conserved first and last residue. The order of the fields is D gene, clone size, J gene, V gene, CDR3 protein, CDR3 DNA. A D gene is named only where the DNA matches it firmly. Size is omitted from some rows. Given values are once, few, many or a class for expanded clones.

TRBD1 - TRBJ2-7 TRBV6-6 CASNPDRAAYEQYF TGTGCCAGCAATCCGGACAGGGCCGCCTACGAGCAGTACTTC
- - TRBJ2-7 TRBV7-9 CASSLVSYEQYF TGTGCCAGCAGCTTAGTATCCTACGAGCAGTACTTC
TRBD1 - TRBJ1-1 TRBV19 CASSPTGGWTEAFF TGTGCCAGTAGCCCTACAGGGGGTTGGACTGAAGCTTTCTTT
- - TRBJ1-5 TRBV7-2 CASSTGLGNQPQHF TGTGCCAGCAGCACAGGGCTGGGCAATCAGCCCCAGCATTTT
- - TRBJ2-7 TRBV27 CASSSGNTYEQYF TGTGCCAGCAGTTCAGGAAACACCTACGAGCAGTACTTC
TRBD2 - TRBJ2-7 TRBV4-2 CASSQDFGPAGGSYEQYF TGTGCCAGCAGCCAAGATTTTGGCCCCGCGGGAGGGTCCTACGAGCAGTACTTC
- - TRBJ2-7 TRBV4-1 CASSQVGRGTYEQYF TGCGCCAGCAGCCAAGTAGGCAGGGGAACCTACGAGCAGTACTTC
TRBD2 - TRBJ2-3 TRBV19 CASSIELGLAGTDTQYF TGTGCCAGTAGTATAGAATTAGGACTAGCGGGAACGGATACGCAGTATTTT
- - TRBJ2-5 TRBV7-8 CASSTISGAALVETQYF TGTGCCAGCAGCACTATTTCCGGAGCGGCCCTGGTGGAGACCCAGTACTTC
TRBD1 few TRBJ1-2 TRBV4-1 CASTQEEGASYGYTF TGCGCCAGCACCCAAGAAGAGGGGGCTTCATATGGCTACACCTTC
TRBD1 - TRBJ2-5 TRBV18 CASSPVAGGSAETQYF TGTGCCAGCTCACCGGTGGCAGGGGGATCAGCAGAGACCCAGTACTTC
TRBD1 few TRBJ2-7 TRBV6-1 CASGDRRYEQYF TGTGCCAGCGGGGACAGAAGGTACGAGCAGTACTTC
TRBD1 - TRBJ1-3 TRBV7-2 CASSLATGLIGNTIYF TGTGCCAGCAGCTTAGCGACAGGGTTGATTGGAAACACCATATATTTT
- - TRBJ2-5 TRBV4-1 CASSQDRDLATLQETQYF TGCGCCAGCAGCCAAGATCGCGACCTAGCCACTCTCCAAGAGACCCAGTACTTC
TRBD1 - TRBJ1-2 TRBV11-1 CASSVGQVYGYTF TGTGCCAGCAGCGTAGGACAGGTCTATGGCTACACCTTC
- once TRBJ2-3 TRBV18 CASSPSYSSTDTQYF TGTGCCAGCTCACCATCATACTCTAGCACAGATACGCAGTATTTT
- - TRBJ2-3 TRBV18 CASSPSTDSTDTQYF TGTGCCAGCTCACCTTCGACAGACAGCACAGATACGCAGTATTTT
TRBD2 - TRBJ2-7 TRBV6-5 CALAVAGAGEQYF TGTGCCTTGGCAGTAGCGGGAGCCGGCGAGCAGTACTTC
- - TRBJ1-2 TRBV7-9 CSSSLRGARGYTF TGTTCCAGCAGCTTACGGGGGGCGCGTGGCTACACCTTC
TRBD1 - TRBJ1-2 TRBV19 CASSSRDRGANYGYTF TGTGCCAGTAGTAGCCGGGACAGGGGGGCGAACTATGGCTACACCTTC
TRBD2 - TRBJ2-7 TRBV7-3 CASSTSGTSGRYEQYF TGTGCCAGCAGCACCTCCGGGACTAGCGGGAGGTACGAGCAGTACTTC
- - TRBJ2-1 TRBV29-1 CGMGAGTASNEQFF TGCGGAATGGGCGCGGGGACTGCCTCCAATGAGCAGTTCTTC
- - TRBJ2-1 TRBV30 CAWSGWGPDSYNEQFF TGTGCCTGGAGTGGGTGGGGGCCGGACTCCTACAATGAGCAGTTCTTC
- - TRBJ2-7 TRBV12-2 CASRLAQGLSAEQYF TGTGCAAGTCGCTTAGCCCAGGGGTTGTCAGCCGAGCAGTACTTC
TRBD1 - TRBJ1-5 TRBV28 CASSPSGQGNQPQHF TGTGCCAGCAGTCCCTCTGGACAGGGTAATCAGCCCCAGCATTTT
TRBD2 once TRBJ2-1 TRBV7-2 CASRPVGEGRDEQFF TGTGCCAGCAGACCGGTTGGGGAGGGCCGTGATGAGCAGTTCTTC
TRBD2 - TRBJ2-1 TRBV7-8 CASSQTSGWSEQFF TGTGCCAGCAGTCAGACTAGCGGGTGGTCCGAGCAGTTCTTC
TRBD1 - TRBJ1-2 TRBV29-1 CSVENRRQGVMNYGYTF TGCAGCGTTGAAAATAGGAGACAGGGGGTAATGAACTATGGCTACACCTTC
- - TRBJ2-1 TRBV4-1 CASSVAMVRGYNEQFF TGCGCCAGCAGCGTTGCGATGGTTCGAGGGTACAATGAGCAGTTCTTC
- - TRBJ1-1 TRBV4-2 CASSQDLSGSPSEAFF TGTGCCAGCAGCCAAGACCTAAGCGGGAGTCCCTCTGAAGCTTTCTTT
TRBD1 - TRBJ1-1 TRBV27 CASSVRQGGSHTEAFF TGTGCCAGCAGTGTCCGACAGGGTGGGTCTCACACTGAAGCTTTCTTT
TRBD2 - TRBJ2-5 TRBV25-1 CASSATSGSPETQYF TGTGCCAGCAGTGCGACTAGCGGGAGCCCAGAGACCCAGTACTTC
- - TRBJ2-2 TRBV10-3 CAISAEGINTGELFF TGTGCCATCAGTGCGGAGGGGATAAACACCGGGGAGCTGTTTTTT
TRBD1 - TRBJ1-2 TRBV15 CATTTARQGLRYGYTF TGTGCCACCACGACGGCGAGACAGGGTCTTCGTTATGGCTACACCTTC
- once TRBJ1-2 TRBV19 CASSITRGTNYGYTF TGTGCCAGTAGTATAACACGGGGGACTAACTATGGCTACACCTTC
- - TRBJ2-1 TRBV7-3 CASSLFRRDGEQFF TGTGCCAGCAGCTTATTTAGGCGGGACGGCGAGCAGTTCTTC